This TCR beta chain was sequenced for a study of breast tumors, draining lymph nodes, adjacent tissues. Notes on the study in general: Data fit most tumor T cells coming from lymph node, expanding in tumor. Tumors had less TCR diversity than lymph nodes, more than nontumor tissue. Data only fit, rather than demonstrated, lymph node origin of most tumor T cells.

CDR1 and CDR2 (germline): SGHRS, YFSETQ. The V end was cut by 0 bases, the J end by 5 bases, with 12 bases between. CDR3 length equals 15 residues. Ten or more counts support this clonotype. As yet, its antigen is unknown. TCRdb passed the multiplex PCR reads through MiXCR, listing each CDR3 protein once. The table has 85,000 to 130,000 distinct CDR3 sequences, roughly 33% seen once. Samples came from axillary lymph nodes draining the breast cancer. The source is a female donor with breast cancer. Some clones in this sample may be carry-over from other donors' samples. Sequencing was carried out using axillary lymph node tissue. The J gene is TRBJ2-1, the V gene TRBV5-1; D remains unclear. Here the CDR3 reads CASSLGATDDNEQFF. The CDR3, as DNA: TGCGCCAGCAGCTTGGGGGCGACCGATGACAATGAGCAGTTCTTC.